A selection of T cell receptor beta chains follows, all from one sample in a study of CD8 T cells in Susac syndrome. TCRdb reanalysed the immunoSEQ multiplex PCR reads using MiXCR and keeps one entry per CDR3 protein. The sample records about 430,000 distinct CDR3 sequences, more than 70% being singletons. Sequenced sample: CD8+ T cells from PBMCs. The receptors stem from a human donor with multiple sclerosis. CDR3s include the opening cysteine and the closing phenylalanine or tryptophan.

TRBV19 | CASSINPSDGYTF
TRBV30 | CAWTLTGNTEAFF
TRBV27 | CASSFLSGGGVSGANVLTF
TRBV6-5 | CASSYFTSGGANEQFF
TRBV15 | CATSRYGGNGELFF
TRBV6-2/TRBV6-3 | CASSSVGVYNQPQHF
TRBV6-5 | CASSYSIGLGNTGELFF
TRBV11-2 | CASSDARGRQYF
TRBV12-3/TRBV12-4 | CASSLPGNNSPLHF
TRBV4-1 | CASSQVLAGGRETQYF
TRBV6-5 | CASSYSPETSLHEQYF
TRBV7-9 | CASSFTSEGWETQYF
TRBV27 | CASSTLTGGANTEAFF
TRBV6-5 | CASSYSWREQYF
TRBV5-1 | CASSSDRGLITEAFF
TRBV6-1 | CASSRLAGVTSYEQYF
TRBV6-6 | CASSTDTKDQPQHF
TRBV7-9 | CASSARGIPYEQYF
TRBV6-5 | CASKGGNNSPLHF
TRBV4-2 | CASSPPILNTEAFF
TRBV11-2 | CASSPEGQPQHF
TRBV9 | CASSGDGQEEAFF
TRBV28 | CASSFLGTSGTYEQYF
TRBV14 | CASSRVHEQFF
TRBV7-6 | CASSLWTSGNSGELFF
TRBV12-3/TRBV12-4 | CASSFGGQETQYF
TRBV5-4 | CASSLGDREYF
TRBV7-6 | CASSLRSGQGDEQYF
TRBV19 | CASSIGWPVSSYNEQFF
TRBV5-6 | CASSLIWQPGNTIYF
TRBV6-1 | CASSDVGIPTDTQYF
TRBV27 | CASNSQAGPSYNEQFF
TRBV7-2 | CASSLRDLLEGYNEQFF
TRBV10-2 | CASSEEEANYGYTF
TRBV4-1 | CASSDRGGYEQFF
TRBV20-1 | CSARDRGDVFTDTQYF
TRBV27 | CASITGNEQFF